This is a list of T cell receptor beta chains from one sample in a study of CD8 T cells in Susac syndrome. In TCRdb, the immunoSEQ multiplex PCR reads were re-called with MiXCR into one record per CDR3 protein. This sample has roughly 44,000 distinct CDR3 sequences, with roughly 93% found just once. Sequences were obtained from CD8+ T cells from PBMCs. These TCRs come from a human donor in good health. Both conserved end residues are part of each CDR3. A D gene is named only where the DNA matches it firmly. Not all rows give a size; the values are once, few, many and, for expanded clones, a class.

V gene	D gene	J gene	clone size	CDR3 protein	CDR3 DNA
TRBV29-1	-	TRBJ1-4	-	CSVLQAATNEKLFF	TGCAGCGTCCTACAGGCCGCAACTAATGAAAAACTGTTTTTT
TRBV29-1	-	TRBJ2-1	-	CSAASPLAGSYNEQFF	TGCAGCGCTGCATCCCCACTAGCCGGTTCCTACAATGAGCAGTTCTTC
TRBV4-1	TRBD2	TRBJ2-5	-	CASSQEPGLLKETQYF	TGCGCCAGCAGCCAAGAACCGGGACTACTTAAAGAGACCCAGTACTTC
TRBV5-6	-	TRBJ2-1	once	CASSLESSVIQFF	TGTGCCAGCAGCTTGGAGTCGAGCGTTATCCAGTTCTTC
TRBV9	TRBD1	TRBJ1-1	-	CASSEGQGALGAFF	TGTGCCAGCAGCGAGGGACAGGGGGCCTTAGGAGCTTTCTTT
TRBV13	-	TRBJ2-5	-	CASSLAGTLQETQYF	TGTGCCAGCAGCTTGGCGGGGACTCTCCAAGAGACCCAGTACTTC
TRBV28	-	TRBJ1-1	-	CASRRTEAFF	TGTGCCTCCCGTCGGACTGAAGCTTTCTTT
TRBV28	-	TRBJ2-1	once	CASSFLVIEQFF	TGTGCCAGCAGTTTCCTAGTGATTGAGCAGTTCTTC
TRBV19	-	TRBJ2-1	-	CASSRLPTDEQFF	TGTGCCAGTAGTAGGCTCCCCACCGATGAGCAGTTCTTC
TRBV6-2/TRBV6-3	TRBD2	TRBJ2-2	-	CASRYSGLADYAGELFF	TGTGCCAGCAGATATTCGGGACTAGCGGACTATGCCGGGGAGCTGTTTTTT
TRBV20-1	-	TRBJ2-7	-	CSARGRALGYEQYF	TGCAGTGCTAGGGGCAGGGCTTTGGGCTACGAGCAGTACTTC
TRBV19	TRBD2	TRBJ2-7	-	CASSSSSGAYEQYF	TGTGCCAGTAGTTCATCTAGCGGCGCCTACGAGCAGTACTTC
TRBV20-1	-	TRBJ2-7	-	CSASPPGPSSYEQYF	TGCAGTGCTAGCCCGCCGGGCCCAAGCTCCTACGAGCAGTACTTC
TRBV12-3/TRBV12-4	-	TRBJ2-1	-	CASSLGTTYNEQFF	TGTGCCAGCAGTTTAGGGACTACGTACAATGAGCAGTTCTTC
TRBV12-3/TRBV12-4	-	TRBJ2-1	once	CASSFVQDEQFF	TGTGCCAGCAGTTTCGTTCAGGATGAGCAGTTCTTC
TRBV28	TRBD2	TRBJ2-2	-	CASSLSGGVTGELFF	TGTGCCAGCAGTCTTAGCGGGGGGGTGACCGGGGAGCTGTTTTTT
TRBV27	TRBD2	TRBJ2-7	-	CASQGLAGGPIEQYF	TGTGCCAGTCAAGGGCTAGCGGGAGGGCCTATCGAGCAGTACTTC
TRBV4-1	-	TRBJ2-2	-	CASSLLDIDTGEPFF	TGCGCCAGCAGCCTTTTGGACATAGACACCGGGGAGCCGTTTTTT
TRBV19	-	TRBJ2-5	-	CASSMSKETQYF	TGTGCCAGTAGTATGTCGAAAGAGACCCAGTACTTC
TRBV23-1	TRBD1	TRBJ1-1	-	CASRDRVQRSEAFF	TGCGCCAGCAGGGACAGGGTGCAGCGGTCTGAAGCTTTCTTT
TRBV2	-	TRBJ2-1	-	CASRAALGTLGSDEQFF	TGTGCCAGCAGGGCCGCGTTGGGAACCCTCGGTAGCGATGAGCAGTTCTTC
TRBV3-1	-	TRBJ2-5	-	CASSQPTGYQETQYF	TGTGCCAGCAGCCAACCTACAGGGTACCAAGAGACCCAGTACTTC
TRBV28	TRBD1	TRBJ1-1	once	CTSSFTPQGADTEAFF	TGTACCAGCAGTTTCACCCCCCAGGGGGCAGATACTGAAGCTTTCTTT
TRBV5-6	-	TRBJ1-1	once	CASSLGSVNTEAFF	TGTGCCAGCAGCTTAGGGTCGGTGAACACTGAAGCTTTCTTT
TRBV14	-	TRBJ2-7	-	CASSQDTGRHEQYF	TGTGCCAGCAGCCAAGATACGGGGAGGCACGAGCAGTACTTC
TRBV29-1	TRBD1	TRBJ1-1	-	CSVNRGHTEAFF	TGCAGCGTCAACAGGGGGCACACTGAAGCTTTCTTT
TRBV29-1	TRBD2	TRBJ2-3	-	CSVQIWAGVGTDTQYF	TGCAGCGTACAAATATGGGCGGGAGTTGGCACAGATACGCAGTATTTT
TRBV10-3	-	TRBJ2-1	-	CAIAKGPIDGNEQFF	TGTGCCATCGCAAAGGGACCGATAGACGGCAATGAGCAGTTCTTC
TRBV9	-	TRBJ2-7	-	CASSGGARYEQYF	TGTGCCAGCAGCGGTGGGGCGAGGTACGAGCAGTACTTC
TRBV29-1	TRBD2	TRBJ2-4	-	CSVESSGSLNIQYF	TGCAGCGTTGAATCAAGCGGGAGTCTAAACATTCAGTACTTC
TRBV24-1	TRBD1	TRBJ1-1	-	CATRGQLRPEAFF	TGTGCCACCAGGGGACAGTTGAGGCCTGAAGCTTTCTTT
TRBV5-6	-	TRBJ2-1	-	CASSLLPGAYNEQFF	TGTGCCAGCAGCTTGCTGCCAGGGGCCTACAATGAGCAGTTCTTC
TRBV7-9	-	TRBJ2-5	-	CASSPLWGEGAGETQYF	TGTGCCAGCAGCCCACTATGGGGGGAGGGGGCCGGAGAGACCCAGTACTTC
TRBV27	TRBD2	TRBJ2-1	-	CASSSGTSGVNEQFF	TGTGCCAGCAGTTCCGGGACTAGCGGGGTCAATGAGCAGTTCTTC
TRBV4-1	-	TRBJ2-1	-	CASGDFNEQFF	TGCGCCAGCGGGGACTTCAATGAGCAGTTCTTC
TRBV13	-	TRBJ2-3	once	CASSSLDRGTDTQYF	TGTGCCAGCAGCTCACTAGATCGAGGCACAGATACGCAGTATTTT
TRBV28	-	TRBJ2-7	-	CASSFADGSSYEQYF	TGTGCCAGCAGTTTCGCGGACGGGAGCTCCTACGAGCAGTACTTC
TRBV3-1	TRBD2	TRBJ2-7	few	CASSLPGLAGDEQYF	TGTGCCAGCAGCCTTCCGGGACTAGCGGGAGACGAGCAGTACTTC
TRBV6-6	-	TRBJ2-7	-	CASSYWGRDEQYF	TGTGCCAGCAGTTACTGGGGCAGAGACGAGCAGTACTTC
TRBV7-9	-	TRBJ2-7	-	CASTWDGYEQYF	TGTGCCAGCACCTGGGACGGCTACGAGCAGTACTTC